This is a list of T cell receptor beta chains from one sample in a study of T cell repertoires in cytomegalovirus infection. MiXCR, run by TCRdb on the reads, gives a single entry per CDR3 protein. The profile shows approximately 500,000 distinct CDR3 sequences, around 11% of them singletons. Specimen: PBMCs. The receptors shown here come from a human donor in good health (CMV status not recorded). Some clones in this sample may be carry-over from other donors' samples. The CDR3 runs from the conserved cysteine through the conserved F or W. The order of the fields is V gene, CDR3 length, J gene, clone size, D gene, CDR3 DNA, CDR3 protein. The D gene is left open where the match is weak. A clone size is listed for some rows: how often the clone was seen (once, few, many), or a class if it is expanded.

TRBV12-3/TRBV12-4	14	TRBJ2-1	many	-	TGTGCCAGCAGGGTGCGAGCGTTGAACGATGAGCAGTTCTTC	CASRVRALNDEQFF
TRBV2	13	TRBJ1-2	-	TRBD1	TGTGCCAGCAGTCCGGACGGGACAGGGGGCTACACCTTC	CASSPDGTGGYTF
TRBV27	14	TRBJ2-5	-	TRBD2	TGTGCCAGCAGTAGCGGGAGCTTGTCGGAGACCCAGTACTTC	CASSSGSLSETQYF
TRBV7-2	13	TRBJ2-7	many	-	TGTGCCAGCAGCTTAGAGGCAGCCTACGAGCAGTACTTC	CASSLEAAYEQYF
TRBV7-2	14	TRBJ1-1	many	-	TGTGCCAGCAGCTTAAGGACAGCGAACACTGAAGCTTTCTTT	CASSLRTANTEAFF
TRBV29-1	11	TRBJ2-6	many	-	TGCAGCGTTGGTGGGGCCAACGTCCTGACTTTC	CSVGGANVLTF
TRBV7-6	18	TRBJ1-6	many	TRBD1	TGTGCCAGCAGCTTAGACCCCCGCTTGACAGGGCGTAATTCACCCCTCCACTTT	CASSLDPRLTGRNSPLHF
TRBV10-3	18	TRBJ2-1	many	TRBD2	TGTGCCATCAACCCTTCCCCTCTACTAGCGGGAACCTACAATGAGCAGTTCTTC	CAINPSPLLAGTYNEQFF
TRBV4-1	15	TRBJ1-5	many	-	TGCGCCAGCAGCCAAGATAGGACAGTCAATCAGCCCCAGCATTTT	CASSQDRTVNQPQHF
TRBV6-1	13	TRBJ2-3	-	-	TGTGCCAGCAGGGCGGAAATCACAGATACGCAGTATTTT	CASRAEITDTQYF
TRBV7-8	15	TRBJ1-5	many	-	TGTGCCAGCAGCTTAAGGGACAAGTATTTCCAGCCCCAGCATTTT	CASSLRDKYFQPQHF
TRBV28	14	TRBJ2-7	many	-	TGTGCCAGCAAACAACCGGGCCCCTCCTACGAGCAGTACTTC	CASKQPGPSYEQYF
TRBV5-1	15	TRBJ2-1	-	TRBD2	TGCGCCAGCACCAGACTAGCGGGAGTGTACAATGAGCGGTTCTTC	CASTRLAGVYNERFF
TRBV5-6	16	TRBJ1-5	-	TRBD1	TGTGCCAGCAGTACATCCGGGACAGGGAGCAATCAGCCCCAGCATTTT	CASSTSGTGSNQPQHF
TRBV7-3	15	TRBJ2-1	many	TRBD2	TGTGCCAGCAGCTTAGAGGGAGGGCCTCTCAATGAGCAGTTCTTC	CASSLEGGPLNEQFF
TRBV7-2	15	TRBJ2-7	many	TRBD2	TGTGCCAGCAGGCCGGGGCTAGCGGATCTCTACGAGCAGTACTTC	CASRPGLADLYEQYF
TRBV14	15	TRBJ1-6	-	-	TGTGCCAGCAGCCCTGGGACCGCAATTAATTCACCCCTCCACTTT	CASSPGTAINSPLHF
TRBV7-8	17	TRBJ1-4	few	-	TGTGCCAGCAGCGTTGGGGGCGGGGGGCGTAATAATGAAAAACTGTTTTTT	CASSVGGGGRNNEKLFF
TRBV5-6	12	TRBJ2-3	many	-	TGTGCCAGCAAGTTTATGGAAGATACGCAGTATTTT	CASKFMEDTQYF
TRBV6-1	12	TRBJ1-2	many	TRBD1	TGTGCCAGCAGTACCGGGACAGGGGGCTACACCTTC	CASSTGTGGYTF
TRBV9	14	TRBJ1-1	many	-	TGTGCCAGCAGCCCCAGTGTGGGGTCCACTGAAGCTTTCTTT	CASSPSVGSTEAFF
TRBV2	11	TRBJ2-7	-	-	TGTGCCAGCACCGGACAGTACGAGCAGTACTTC	CASTGQYEQYF
TRBV5-1	15	TRBJ2-7	-	TRBD1	TGCGCCAGCAGCCTCGCCCTGACAGGGAAGAACGAGCAGTACTTC	CASSLALTGKNEQYF
TRBV5-1	16	TRBJ2-1	many	TRBD1	TGCGCCAGCAGCCTGGGACAGGGAATATTTGACAATGAGCAGTTCTTC	CASSLGQGIFDNEQFF
TRBV7-8	16	TRBJ2-6	many	-	TGTGCCAGCAGCCTAATGGGGGGAGCTGGGGCCAACGTCCTGACTTTC	CASSLMGGAGANVLTF
TRBV29-1	11	TRBJ1-2	few	-	TGCAGCGTGCAGTCGACGGATGGCTACACCTTC	CSVQSTDGYTF
TRBV7-6	15	TRBJ2-3	-	TRBD1	TGTGCTAGCAGCCCCGGGACAGGGAAGACAGATACGCAGTATTTT	CASSPGTGKTDTQYF
TRBV29-1	13	TRBJ1-6	few	TRBD1	TGCAGCGTGGCGACAGGGGATAATTCACCCCTCCACTTT	CSVATGDNSPLHF
TRBV19	15	TRBJ1-1	many	-	TGTGCCAGTAGTACCGTATACCGGGACCGCACTGAAGCTTTCTTT	CASSTVYRDRTEAFF
TRBV19	13	TRBJ1-1	-	TRBD1	TGTGCCAGTAGTGGGCAGGGGGCCACTGAAGCTTTCTTT	CASSGQGATEAFF
TRBV12-3/TRBV12-4	14	TRBJ2-7	many	TRBD2	TGTGCCAGCAGTCGGCGGGAGGGCCTCCACGAGCAGTACTTC	CASSRREGLHEQYF
TRBV12-3/TRBV12-4	14	TRBJ1-1	many	TRBD1	TGTGCCAGCATCCCGGGACAGTTGAACACTGAAGCTTTCTTT	CASIPGQLNTEAFF
TRBV19	13	TRBJ1-1	many	-	TGTGCCAGTAGGCGGGCCGTGAACACTGAAGCTTTCTTT	CASRRAVNTEAFF
TRBV7-9	17	TRBJ2-2	many	TRBD1	TGTGCCAGCATCCCATCCAGGGACAGGGGAAACACCGGGGAGCTGTTTTTT	CASIPSRDRGNTGELFF
TRBV7-9	15	TRBJ1-2	many	TRBD1	TGTGCCAGCAGCTTATTCGGGACAGACAACTATGGCTACACCTTC	CASSLFGTDNYGYTF
TRBV5-1	17	TRBJ2-6	many	-	TGCGCCAGCAGCTTTACTGTTGGATCCTCTGGGGCCAACGTCCTGACTTTC	CASSFTVGSSGANVLTF
TRBV7-3	14	TRBJ2-7	many	-	TGTGCCAGCAGCTTAACCTACGGCTCCTACGAGCAGTACTTC	CASSLTYGSYEQYF
TRBV13	19	TRBJ1-5	many	-	TGTGCCAGCAGCTCGAATCCGGGACACCCGGGGGTTAGGTATCAGCCCCAGCATTTT	CASSSNPGHPGVRYQPQHF
TRBV29-1	13	TRBJ2-1	-	-	TGCAGCGCCAAAACCAGGGTCTACAATGAGCAGTTCTTC	CSAKTRVYNEQFF
TRBV12-3/TRBV12-4	14	TRBJ1-1	-	-	TGTGCCAGCAGTTGGGGACGGAAGAACACTGAAGCTTTCTTT	CASSWGRKNTEAFF
TRBV7-9	14	TRBJ1-1	many	-	TGTGCCAGCAGCCCGGGACCGAGGAACACTGAAGCTTTCTTT	CASSPGPRNTEAFF
TRBV6-6	17	TRBJ1-1	few	-	TGTGCCAGCAGTTATTCCCCCTTGGGGAGAACTAACACTGAAGCTTTCTTT	CASSYSPLGRTNTEAFF
TRBV28	14	TRBJ2-1	many	-	TGTGCCAGCAGTTTAGGGTTTCGATCCAATGAGCAGTTCTTC	CASSLGFRSNEQFF
TRBV14	13	TRBJ2-2	many	-	TGTGCCAGCAGCCAAGTTTTAATCGGGGAGCTGTTTTTT	CASSQVLIGELFF
TRBV18	17	TRBJ2-1	once	-	TGTGCCAGCTCATCTTCTCTCGAGCGCAAGGTTTACAATGAGCAGTTCTTC	CASSSSLERKVYNEQFF
TRBV12-3/TRBV12-4	15	TRBJ1-1	many	-	TGTGCCAGCAGTTTAAATTTGGGTTTGAACACTGAAGCTTTCTTT	CASSLNLGLNTEAFF
TRBV10-3	16	TRBJ2-5	many	-	TGTGCCATCAGTGAATCAGGACAGATCCCGAAGGAGACCCAGTACTTC	CAISESGQIPKETQYF
TRBV7-2	13	TRBJ2-1	many	-	TGTGCCAGCAGCTTAGCTCGTTCGGGTGTGCAGTTCTTC	CASSLARSGVQFF
TRBV5-1	13	TRBJ1-2	few	-	TGCGCCAGCAGCCCTCAGGATCGGTCTGGCTACACCTTC	CASSPQDRSGYTF
TRBV6-1	19	TRBJ1-5	many	TRBD1	TGTGCCAGCAGTGAAGGAGGATGGACAGGGGATTATAGCAATCAGCCCCAGCATTTT	CASSEGGWTGDYSNQPQHF
TRBV7-2	14	TRBJ2-1	many	-	TGTGCCAGCAGCTTACCCCGGCAGGGCAATGAGCAGTTCTTC	CASSLPRQGNEQFF
TRBV10-3	14	TRBJ1-3	many	-	TGTGCCATCGGCGGCGTGAGCTCTGGAAACACCATATATTTT	CAIGGVSSGNTIYF
TRBV7-8	14	TRBJ1-6	-	-	TGTGCCAGCAGCTGGGAGGCCTATAATTCACCCCTCCACTTT	CASSWEAYNSPLHF
TRBV5-6	16	TRBJ1-1	-	-	TGTGCCAGCAGCTTGTGGGGTGGGGTCAAGAACACTGAAGCTTTCTTT	CASSLWGGVKNTEAFF
TRBV12-5	13	TRBJ1-1	few	-	TGTGCTAGTGGTTTTCGAAGGAACACTGAAGCTTTCTTT	CASGFRRNTEAFF
TRBV6-5	14	TRBJ2-3	-	-	TGTGCCAGCAGCCGGGGCACTGACACAGATACGCAGTATTTT	CASSRGTDTDTQYF
TRBV7-9	14	TRBJ2-4	many	-	TGTGCCAGCAGCTTAACCCCTAGCTCTGGCATTCAGTACTTC	CASSLTPSSGIQYF
TRBV12-3/TRBV12-4	13	TRBJ1-1	many	-	TGTGCCAGCAGTTCACAGATTAACACTGAAGCTTTCTTT	CASSSQINTEAFF
TRBV6-1	16	TRBJ1-2	many	TRBD1	TGTGCCAGCTTGCAGGGTACAGGGGCGGGTGACTATGGCTACACCTTC	CASLQGTGAGDYGYTF